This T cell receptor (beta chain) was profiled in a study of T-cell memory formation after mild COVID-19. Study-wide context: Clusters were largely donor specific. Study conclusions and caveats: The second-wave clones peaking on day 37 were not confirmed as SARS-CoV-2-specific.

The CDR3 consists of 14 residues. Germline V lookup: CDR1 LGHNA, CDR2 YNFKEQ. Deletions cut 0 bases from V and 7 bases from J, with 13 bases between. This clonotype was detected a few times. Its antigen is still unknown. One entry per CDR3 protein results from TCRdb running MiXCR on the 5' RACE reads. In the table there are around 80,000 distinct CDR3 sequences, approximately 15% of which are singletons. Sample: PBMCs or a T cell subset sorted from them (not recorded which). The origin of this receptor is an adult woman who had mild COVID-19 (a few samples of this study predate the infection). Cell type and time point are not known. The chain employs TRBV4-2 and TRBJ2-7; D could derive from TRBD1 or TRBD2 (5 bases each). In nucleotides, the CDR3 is TGTGCCAGCAGCCAAGATCTCGAGGGGAGAGAGCAGTACTTC. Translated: CASSQDLEGREQYF.